These T cell receptor beta chains were read from a single sample in a study of T cells in Graves' hyperthyroidism and ophthalmopathy. MiXCR was run by TCRdb on the multiplex PCR reads, yielding one entry per CDR3 protein. Of 400,000 or so distinct CDR3 sequences listed, roughly 15% are singletons. What was sequenced was blood. The receptors stem from a woman aged 25-40 years with Graves' ophthalmopathy. Both conserved end residues are part of each CDR3. A D gene is named only where the DNA matches it firmly. Not every row has a clone size; where given, it reads once, few, many or a size class.

j_gene | d_gene | abundance | v_gene | CDR3aa | CDR3nt
TRBJ1-2 | - | many | TRBV30 | CAWSDRVDGFYGYTF | TGTGCCTGGAGTGACAGGGTGGATGGGTTCTATGGCTACACCTTC
TRBJ2-4 | - | many | TRBV6-1 | CASRAGQAGTDNIQYF | TGTGCCAGCAGGGCCGGACAGGCGGGAACTGACAACATTCAGTACTTC
TRBJ2-7 | - | many | TRBV12-3/TRBV12-4 | CASSLHGDSYEQYF | TGTGCCAGCAGTCTCCACGGGGACTCCTACGAGCAGTACTTC
TRBJ2-5 | TRBD2 | many | TRBV12-3/TRBV12-4 | CASSSLAGTQETQYF | TGTGCCAGCAGTTCACTAGCGGGGACCCAAGAGACCCAGTACTTC
TRBJ2-5 | - | - | TRBV5-1 | CASSPGVGTGVGETQYF | TGCGCCAGCAGCCCTGGCGTGGGGACCGGCGTCGGGGAGACCCAGTACTTC
TRBJ2-7 | TRBD1 | - | TRBV18 | CASSPGTEFYEQYF | TGTGCCAGCTCACCCGGGACAGAATTCTACGAGCAGTACTTC
TRBJ1-5 | - | - | TRBV20-1 | CSATGRTHQPQHF | TGCAGTGCTACTGGCAGAACTCATCAGCCCCAGCATTTT
TRBJ2-7 | TRBD1 | many | TRBV27 | CASSSPGQVGAYEQYF | TGTGCCAGCAGTTCCCCGGGACAGGTAGGGGCCTACGAGCAGTACTTC
TRBJ2-1 | TRBD2 | - | TRBV19 | CASSVSGVAGASSYNEQFF | TGTGCCAGTAGTGTGTCGGGGGTAGCGGGGGCCAGCTCCTACAATGAGCAGTTCTTC
TRBJ1-2 | - | - | TRBV28 | CASSSMGRGFYGYTF | TGTGCCAGCAGTTCAATGGGGCGGGGTTTTTATGGCTACACCTTC
TRBJ2-3 | - | many | TRBV27 | CASSFSDLTDTQYF | TGTGCCAGCAGTTTCTCGGACCTCACAGATACGCAGTATTTT
TRBJ1-5 | TRBD1 | many | TRBV12-3/TRBV12-4 | CASSLIFGQGGQPQHF | TGTGCCAGCAGTTTAATCTTCGGACAGGGTGGTCAGCCCCAGCATTTT
TRBJ1-5 | - | many | TRBV6-2/TRBV6-3 | CASSRTSGAYQPQHF | TGTGCCAGCAGCCGCACCTCAGGGGCCTATCAGCCCCAGCATTTT
TRBJ2-1 | - | many | TRBV20-1 | CSARGKTWDEQFF | TGCAGTGCTAGGGGGAAGACATGGGATGAGCAGTTCTTC
TRBJ2-7 | TRBD2 | - | TRBV5-1 | CASSSGRTSADEQYF | TGCGCCAGCAGCTCGGGACGGACTAGCGCAGACGAGCAGTACTTC
TRBJ1-1 | TRBD1 | many | TRBV4-1 | CASSHGTGAFF | TGCGCCAGCAGCCATGGGACAGGGGCTTTCTTT
TRBJ1-1 | - | many | TRBV5-1 | CASSLVVNTEAFF | TGCGCCAGCAGCTTGGTCGTCAACACTGAAGCTTTCTTT
TRBJ2-3 | - | many | TRBV11-2 | CASSLQPTDTQYF | TGTGCCAGCAGCTTACAGCCCACAGATACGCAGTATTTT
TRBJ1-2 | - | many | TRBV6-1 | CASRNEGQKGYTF | TGTGCCAGCAGAAACGAAGGACAGAAGGGCTACACCTTC
TRBJ2-6 | - | many | TRBV12-3/TRBV12-4 | CASSFSLLLSGHYSGANVLTF | TGTGCCAGCAGTTTCAGCCTGTTACTTTCGGGACACTACTCTGGGGCCAACGTCCTGACTTTC
TRBJ1-1 | TRBD1 | many | TRBV20-1 | CSATTGTGITEAFF | TGCAGTGCTACCACCGGGACAGGGATAACTGAAGCTTTCTTT
TRBJ2-7 | - | few | TRBV27 | CASRTAAYEQYF | TGTGCCAGTAGGACAGCGGCGTACGAGCAGTACTTC
TRBJ1-3 | TRBD1 | many | TRBV3-1 | CASSQPGQGAGNTIYF | TGTGCCAGCAGCCAACCCGGACAGGGCGCTGGAAACACCATATATTTT
TRBJ2-7 | TRBD1 | many | TRBV7-9 | CASSSDRGIHEQYF | TGTGCCAGCAGCTCGGACAGGGGCATCCACGAGCAGTACTTC
TRBJ1-6 | - | many | TRBV2 | CASSLTGIIYNSPLHF | TGTGCCAGCTCACTCACAGGGATAATCTATAATTCACCCCTCCACTTT
TRBJ1-5 | - | - | TRBV3-1 | CASSQGGNSNPPQHF | TGTGCCAGCAGCCAAGGCGGTAATAGCAATCCGCCCCAGCATTTT
TRBJ2-3 | TRBD2 | - | TRBV5-4 | CASSSPAPGGAGADTQYF | TGTGCCAGCAGCTCACCTGCCCCGGGAGGGGCGGGGGCAGATACGCAGTATTTT
TRBJ2-2 | - | - | TRBV2 | CASSGSGGANTGELFF | TGTGCCAGCAGTGGGTCTGGGGGAGCCAACACCGGGGAGCTGTTTTTT
TRBJ1-2 | - | many | TRBV6-1 | CASSLRQDGTNYGYTF | TGTGCCAGCAGTTTAAGACAGGACGGTACTAACTATGGCTACACCTTC
TRBJ2-5 | - | - | TRBV29-1 | CSVDLGGETQYF | TGCAGCGTTGATCTGGGGGGAGAGACCCAGTACTTC
TRBJ2-2 | TRBD2 | few | TRBV20-1 | CSAFGGIGELFF | TGCAGTGCTTTCGGGGGGATCGGGGAGCTGTTTTTT
TRBJ1-1 | - | many | TRBV20-1 | CSARGGIAPVKNTEAFF | TGCAGTGCTAGAGGGGGTATTGCGCCAGTTAAGAACACTGAAGCTTTCTTT
TRBJ2-3 | - | many | TRBV7-9 | CASSLEVLGDTQYF | TGTGCCAGCAGCTTGGAGGTGTTGGGAGATACGCAGTATTTT
TRBJ2-7 | TRBD2 | many | TRBV20-1 | CSARGRGVHEQYF | TGCAGTGCTAGAGGGCGGGGGGTTCACGAGCAGTACTTC
TRBJ2-3 | - | - | TRBV6-1 | CASEGGGGRTDTQYF | TGTGCCAGCGAGGGGGGGGGGGGACGCACAGATACGCAGTATTTT
TRBJ2-1 | TRBD1 | many | TRBV18 | CASSPPTGSHEQFF | TGTGCCAGCTCACCACCGACAGGGTCCCATGAGCAGTTCTTC
TRBJ2-5 | TRBD1 | many | TRBV12-3/TRBV12-4 | CASSTPGQPETQYF | TGTGCCAGCAGTACGCCGGGACAGCCAGAGACCCAGTACTTC
TRBJ2-2 | - | many | TRBV11-3 | CASSLDGGTGTGELFF | TGTGCCAGCAGCTTAGATGGGGGGACGGGGACCGGGGAGCTGTTTTTT
TRBJ1-5 | - | many | TRBV6-1 | CASSYLVDQPQHF | TGTGCCAGCAGTTATTTAGTGGATCAGCCCCAGCATTTT
TRBJ2-7 | TRBD2 | many | TRBV29-1 | CSVVLAGGPYEQYF | TGCAGCGTTGTACTAGCGGGGGGGCCCTACGAGCAGTACTTC
TRBJ2-1 | TRBD2 | many | TRBV7-3 | CATSIAGGLYNEQFF | TGTGCCACGAGCATAGCGGGGGGGTTGTACAATGAGCAGTTCTTC
TRBJ2-7 | - | few | TRBV25-1 | CASSLKVSGPYEQYF | TGTGCCAGCAGTTTGAAGGTCTCAGGCCCCTACGAGCAGTACTTC
TRBJ1-5 | - | many | TRBV27 | CASRPKQENQPQHF | TGTGCCAGCAGACCTAAACAGGAAAATCAGCCCCAGCATTTT
TRBJ2-3 | TRBD2 | many | TRBV5-1 | CASSLAHSGGAQRPTDTQYF | TGCGCCAGCAGCCTCGCCCATAGCGGGGGAGCCCAAAGACCCACAGATACGCAGTATTTT
TRBJ1-1 | - | many | TRBV19 | CASSDTRRTEAFF | TGTGCCAGTAGCGACACCCGACGGACTGAAGCTTTCTTT
TRBJ2-1 | - | many | TRBV5-1 | CASSFGRSRNYNEQFF | TGCGCCAGCAGCTTTGGTCGGTCGCGGAACTACAATGAGCAGTTCTTC
TRBJ2-3 | - | many | TRBV10-1 | CASSASGAGGADTQYF | TGCGCCAGCAGTGCCTCGGGGGCCGGGGGTGCAGATACGCAGTATTTT
TRBJ1-1 | - | - | TRBV5-6 | CASSLGGREEAFF | TGTGCCAGCAGCTTGGGGGGGCGGGAAGAAGCTTTCTTT
TRBJ1-5 | - | many | TRBV20-1 | CSAQRQPNQPQHF | TGCAGTGCCCAAAGACAGCCGAATCAGCCCCAGCATTTT
TRBJ2-2 | TRBD1 | many | TRBV6-1 | CASSEGTGTAGELFF | TGTGCCAGCAGTGAAGGGACAGGGACCGCCGGGGAGCTGTTTTTT
TRBJ1-5 | - | - | TRBV24-1 | CATSGPGSNQPQHF | TGTGCCACCAGTGGCCCCGGTAGCAATCAGCCCCAGCATTTT
TRBJ2-3 | - | many | TRBV15 | CATSRDELITGKNTDTQYF | TGTGCCACCAGCAGAGATGAACTTATCACAGGGAAAAACACAGATACGCAGTATTTT
TRBJ2-2 | TRBD1 | many | TRBV20-1 | CSAREPGGYTGELFF | TGCAGTGCTAGAGAACCAGGGGGTTACACCGGGGAGCTGTTTTTT
TRBJ1-1 | - | many | TRBV6-2/TRBV6-3 | CASRPGNTEAFF | TGTGCCAGCAGGCCTGGGAACACTGAAGCTTTCTTT